The 26 T cell receptor beta chains presented below share a single source sample, sequenced in a study of T cell repertoires in cytomegalovirus infection. These receptors lack a known antigen. One entry per CDR3 protein, called by TCRdb with MiXCR from the reads. Here the sample spans about 890,000 distinct CDR3 sequences, approximately 31% being singletons. This specimen was cultured CD8+ T cells from PBMCs, taken from culture after CMV antigen stimulation. Every receptor here comes from a human donor in good health (CMV status not recorded). Some clones in this sample may be carry-over from other donors' samples.

The CDR3 sequence is CASSLARTGYGYTF. The CDR3 DNA sequence: TGTGCCAGCAGCTTGGCCAGGACAGGCTATGGCTACACCTTC. This chain uses TRBV5-4 with TRBJ1-2, with 7 bases aligning to TRBD1. The CDR3 loop spans 14 amino acids. Per germline, CDR1 SGHNT and CDR2 YYREEE (reference sequence). Trimming cost V 0 bases and J 4 bases; bases outside gene matches: 3.

A few counts support this clonotype. The chain has TRBV6-5 and TRBJ1-1; no reliable D call. This CDR3 has 15 residues. V shed 1 base and J shed 4 bases, with 13 bases lying between them. In germline, CDR1 is MNHEY, CDR2 SVGAGI. The CDR3 region has the DNA TGTGCCAGCAGTTACTACAGTGGATCAGGCACTGAAGCTTTCTTT. The encoded protein is CASSYYSGSGTEAFF.

The chain joins TRBV13 to TRBJ2-1; TRBD1 matches at 8 bases. The CDR3 loop spans 15 amino acids. The V and J ends lost 4 bases and 2 bases, in that order; junction bases with no gene match: 4. Germline loops: CDR1 PRHDT, CDR2 FYEKMQ (reference sequence). CDR3 loop: CASSSDRVTYNEQFF. In DNA, the CDR3 is TGTGCCAGCAGCTCGGACAGGGTTACCTACAATGAGCAGTTCTTC.

The chain couples TRBV7-8 to TRBJ1-1, with D possibly matching TRBD1 (5 bases). V dropped 6 bases and J dropped 4 bases, with 12 bases sitting between them. The CDR3 is 13 amino acids. CDR1 is SGHVS and CDR2 is FQNEAQ in the germline V gene. The CDR3 loop is CASRKPGVTEAFF. CDR3 sequence (DNA): TGTGCCAGCAGAAAACCGGGGGTCACTGAAGCTTTCTTT. The variable domain in full, with the rest retrieved from reference TRBV7-8 and TRBJ1-1, is GAGVSQSPRYKVAKRGQDVALRCDPISGHVSLFWYQQALGQGPEFLTYFQNEAQLDKSGLPSDRFFAERPEGSVSTLKIQRTQQEDSAVYLCASRKPGVTEAFFGQGTRLTVV.

Notes on this clonotype: A much larger clonotype is one base distant, so this may be a read error. The chain uses TRBV6-8 and TRBJ1-4, with D unclear. Per the germline V gene, CDR1 is MNHGY and CDR2 is SAAAGT. V was pared by 1 base and J by 6 bases, with 6 bases between. The CDR3 totals 13 residues. The CDR3 loop is CASSYLRDEKLFF. The DNA of the CDR3 is TGTGCCAGCAGTTACTTAAGGGATGAAAAACTGTTTTTT.

This clonotype has a handful of counts. The V and J genes are TRBV7-6 and TRBJ2-3; D may be TRBD2 (5 bases). V lost 3 bases and J 0 bases, leaving 10 bases between the germline ends. Germline assignment: CDR1 SGHVS and CDR2 FNYEAQ. This CDR3 spans 15 amino acids. Here the CDR3 reads CASSFVGASTDTQYF. The CDR3 region has the DNA TGTGCCAGCAGCTTTGTGGGAGCTAGCACAGATACGCAGTATTTT.

This clonotype was seen at least ten times. The chain combines TRBV9 with TRBJ2-4; 7 positions agree with TRBD1. V was pared by 5 bases and J by 4 bases, with 6 bases of the junction left unmatched. CDR1 is SGDLS, CDR2 YYNGEE, per germline. The CDR3 spans 14 residues. CDR3 region: CASRPPGQKNIQYF. CDR3 in DNA: TGTGCCAGCAGGCCCCCGGGACAGAAAAACATTCAGTACTTC. Together with reference TRBV9 and TRBJ2-4, the CDR3 gives the full variable domain: DSGVTQTPKHLITATGQRVTLRCSPRSGDLSVYWYQQSLDQGLQFLIQYYNGEERAKGNILERFSAQQFPDLHSELNLSSLELGDSALYFCASRPPGQKNIQYFGAGTRLSVL.

The rearrangement joins TRBV6-5 to TRBJ2-5; D perhaps matches TRBD1 (5 bases). CDR1 is MNHEY, CDR2 SVGAGI, per germline. Trimming stripped 2 bases from V and 5 bases from J, with 18 bases between. This CDR3 is 16 amino acids long. The CDR3 nucleotides are TGTGCCAGCAGTTACCGCTGGGCAGGGATAAAGGAGACCCAGTACTTC. This encodes CASSYRWAGIKETQYF.

This clonotype was recorded many times. The chain links TRBV7-3 to TRBJ2-1; TRBD2 aligns across 12 bases. Germline CDR1 SGHTA, CDR2 FQGTGA. This CDR3 has 16 amino acids. Trimming removed 5 bases from V and 4 bases from J; junction bases left unmatched: 6. In DNA form, the CDR3 reads TGTGCCAGCAGCCCCGCCGGACTAGCGGGGTACAATGAGCAGTTCTTC. Its protein is CASSPAGLAGYNEQFF.

This rearrangement joins TRBV5-4 to TRBJ2-1, with D maybe TRBD1 (6 bases). The CDR3 totals 13 residues. The ends were cut back, 2 bases at V and 9 bases at J, with 12 bases in the middle. Germline values: CDR1 SGHNT, CDR2 YYREEE (reference sequence). The CDR3 DNA reads TGTGCCAGCAGCTTTGGGGCCAGGGGTGAGCAGTTCTTC. Translated, it gives CASSFGARGEQFF.

The J gene is TRBJ2-3, the V gene TRBV4-1, with D tentatively TRBD1 (7 bases). The CDR3 has 16 amino acids. Germline V gives CDR1 MGHRA, CDR2 YSYEKL. V was shortened by 5 bases and J by 3 bases, with 18 bases between the two germline ends. The CDR3 protein is CASSVRQGGITDTQYF. DNA of the CDR3: TGCGCCAGCAGCGTGAGACAGGGAGGTATTACAGATACGCAGTATTTT.

This sequence joins TRBV6-5 and TRBJ2-2; no reliable D call. Germline V gene sequence: CDR1 MNHEY, CDR2 SVGAGI. This CDR3 spans 15 amino acids. V dropped 0 bases and J dropped 1 base, with 6 bases sitting between them. The CDR3 DNA reads TGTGCCAGCAGTTACTCGAAAAGGAACACCGGGGAGCTGTTTTTT. It encodes CASSYSKRNTGELFF.

This rearrangement joins TRBV5-6 to TRBJ2-3; the D gene is possibly TRBD2 (6 bases). The CDR3 is 15 residues long. V lost 0 bases and J lost 4, with 12 bases in between. The germline CDR1 and CDR2 sequences are SGHDT and YYEEEE. CDR3 in amino acids: CASSLADSGADTQYF. The CDR3 DNA is TGTGCCAGCAGCTTGGCGGACTCGGGGGCAGATACGCAGTATTTT.

This chain links TRBV6-6 with TRBJ1-2, with D unresolved. The germline V and J ends were trimmed by 0 bases and 8 bases, with 10 bases remaining between them. Germline lookup yields CDR1 MNHNY and CDR2 SVGAGI (reference sequence). The CDR3 length is 13 residues. CDR3 sequence (DNA): TGTGCCAGCAGTTACTCAGAGGGTGGGGGCTACACCTTC. Protein sequence: CASSYSEGGGYTF.

This clonotype was observed many times. The chain employs TRBV7-6 and TRBJ2-3; D is undetermined. CDR3 length: 13 amino acids. Trimming stripped 0 bases from V and 2 bases from J, with 3 bases between. CDR1 is SGHVS, CDR2 FNYEAQ, per germline. The CDR3 loop is CASSLAPTDTQYF. In nucleotides, the CDR3 is TGTGCCAGCAGCTTAGCTCCCACAGATACGCAGTATTTT.

The chain couples TRBV4-1 to TRBJ1-5; possibly TRBD1 for D (5 bases). V was clipped by 0 bases and J by 2 bases, with 11 bases between them. CDR1 is MGHRA and CDR2 is YSYEKL in the germline V gene. The CDR3 contains 16 residues. The CDR3 loop is CASSQDPPGGNQPQHF. Written as DNA, the CDR3 is TGCGCCAGCAGCCAAGATCCTCCGGGGGGCAATCAGCCCCAGCATTTT.

This chain joins TRBV20-1 and TRBJ2-2, with no clear D. Germline V gene data show CDR1 as DFQATT and CDR2 as SNEGSKA (reference sequence). The CDR3 runs 16 residues. V was trimmed by 0 bases and J by 5 bases, leaving 16 bases between them. This CDR3 reads CSAREASRMETGELFF. The CDR3 nucleotides read TGCAGTGCTAGAGAGGCCTCACGAATGGAAACCGGGGAGCTGTTTTTT.

The CDR3 sequence is CASSQGPVGVTDTQYF. The CDR3 DNA is TGCGCCAGCAGCCAAGGGCCAGTGGGGGTCACAGATACGCAGTATTTT. V and J are TRBV4-3 and TRBJ2-3, with D possibly called TRBD1 or TRBD2 (5 bases each). Germline-derived CDR1 and CDR2 are LGHNA and YSLEER. Trimming removed 1 base from V and 2 bases from J, with 13 bases in between. This CDR3 is 16 amino acids long.

Only a few counts were recorded for this clonotype. The chain combines TRBV7-3 with TRBJ2-2, with 8 nucleotides matching TRBD2. Germline CDR1 and CDR2: SGHTA and FQGTGA. After removal of 5 bases from V and 7 bases from J, the junction contained 9 bases not matched to a gene. CDR3 size: 15 residues. The CDR3 nucleotides read TGTGCCAGCAGCCCCGGGGGGGGCCTGGGCGGGGAGCTGTTTTTT. This gives the protein CASSPGGGLGGELFF.

The table lists this clonotype with a few counts. J is TRBJ1-4 and V is TRBV6-1; TRBD1 might be the D (6 bases). The V gene lost 8 bases and the J gene lost 5 bases, with 24 bases spanning the gap. The CDR3 totals 17 residues. Germline V gives CDR1 MNHNS, CDR2 SASEGT. CDR3 bases: TGTGCCAGCTTCCAGGGGCCCCCGAGCAGAGGAAATGAAAAACTGTTTTTT. Amino acids: CASFQGPPSRGNEKLFF.

V usage is TRBV13 and J usage is TRBJ2-5; D possibly corresponds to TRBD2 (5 bases). With 2 bases removed from V and 2 bases from J, the gap between germline ends came to 12 bases. Germline V gene sequence: CDR1 PRHDT, CDR2 FYEKMQ (reference sequence). The CDR3 is made up of 15 amino acids. CDR3 DNA: TGTGCCAGCAGCTTACGGGGTGAGAGTCAAGAGACCCAGTACTTC. The encoded protein is CASSLRGESQETQYF.

The genes are TRBV14 and TRBJ1-2, with D perhaps TRBD1 (6 bases). Per the germline V gene, CDR1 is SGHDN and CDR2 is FVKESK. The V end was cut by 0 bases, the J end by 6 bases, with 14 bases between. The CDR3 spans 15 residues. The chain's CDR3 is CASSQDRRGAHGYTF. CDR3 nucleotide sequence: TGTGCCAGCAGCCAAGATCGCAGGGGCGCGCATGGCTACACCTTC.

This clonotype came up a few times. The chain combines TRBV27 with TRBJ2-5; D might be TRBD2 (5 bases). This CDR3 comprises 12 residues. Germline V lookup: CDR1 MNHEY, CDR2 SMNVEV (reference sequence). V shed 5 bases and J shed 10 bases, with 14 bases lying between them. The CDR3 region is CASSHTPEGQYF. The CDR3 DNA sequence: TGTGCCAGCAGTCACACCCCCGAGGGCCAGTACTTC.

The chain links TRBV4-2 to TRBJ1-2; perhaps TRBD1 as D (6 bases). The CDR3 extends over 14 amino acids. With 0 bases removed from V and 5 bases from J, the gap between germline ends came to 10 bases. Germline CDR1 is LGHNA and CDR2 is YNFKEQ. The CDR3: CASSQDKTGYGYTF. CDR3 nucleotide sequence: TGTGCCAGCAGCCAAGATAAGACAGGTTATGGCTACACCTTC.

The rearrangement joins TRBV5-1 to TRBJ2-1; 10 bases map to TRBD2. This CDR3 is built from 18 residues. The trim removed 5 bases at V and 0 bases at J, leaving 11 bases unmatched. Germline CDR1 SGHRS, CDR2 YFSETQ. CDR3 in amino acids: CASRSGLALEYSYNEQFF. CDR3 coding DNA: TGCGCCAGCAGGTCGGGACTAGCGCTTGAGTACTCCTACAATGAGCAGTTCTTC.

The CDR3 is CASRGLGQTPNEQFF. For the CDR3, the DNA is TGTGCCAGCAGGGGTTTAGGACAGACCCCCAATGAGCAGTTCTTC. The rearrangement uses TRBV6-1 and TRBJ2-1, with D possibly matching TRBD1 (6 bases). The V gene's germline CDR1 is MNHNS and CDR2 SASEGT. This CDR3 has 15 residues. V dropped 6 bases and J dropped 6 bases, with 18 bases sitting between them.